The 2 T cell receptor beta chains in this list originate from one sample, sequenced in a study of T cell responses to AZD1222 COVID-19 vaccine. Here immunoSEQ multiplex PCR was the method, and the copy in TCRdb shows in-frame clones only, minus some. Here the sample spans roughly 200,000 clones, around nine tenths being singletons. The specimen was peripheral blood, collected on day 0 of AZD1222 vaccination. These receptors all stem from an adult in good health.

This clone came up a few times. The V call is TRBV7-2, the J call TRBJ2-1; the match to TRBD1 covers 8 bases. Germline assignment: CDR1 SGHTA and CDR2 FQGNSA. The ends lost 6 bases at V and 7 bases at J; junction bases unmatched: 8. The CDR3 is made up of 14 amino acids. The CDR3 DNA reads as TGTGCCAGCAGTAACGGACAGGGTCCAAATGAGCAGTTCTTC. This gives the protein CASSNGQGPNEQFF. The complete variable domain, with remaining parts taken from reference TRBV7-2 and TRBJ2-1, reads GAGVSQSPSNKVTEKGKDVELRCDPISGHTALYWYRQSLGQGLEFLIYFQGNSAPDKSGLPSDRFSAERTGGSVSTLTIQRTQQEDSAVYLCASSNGQGPNEQFFGPGTRLTVL.

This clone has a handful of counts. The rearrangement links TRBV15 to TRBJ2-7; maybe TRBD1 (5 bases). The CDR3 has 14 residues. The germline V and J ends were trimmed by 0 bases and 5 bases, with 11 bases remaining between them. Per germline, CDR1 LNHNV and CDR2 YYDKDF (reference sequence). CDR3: CATSRDRIGDEQYF. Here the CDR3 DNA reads TGTGCCACCAGCAGAGATAGGATAGGGGACGAGCAGTACTTC.